The source of this TCR beta chain is a study of cytomegalovirus exposure and HLA in healthy donors. CDR3 length: 16 amino acids. Germline values: CDR1 MDHEN, CDR2 SYDVKM. The junction had 3 bases not matched to a gene; V was cut back by 1 base and J by 3 bases. Clones were sequenced by immunoSEQ multiplex PCR, and TCRdb holds only the in-frame ones, with some missing. The data show 180,000 or so clones, 86% seen once. Specimen: PBMCs. This sequence joins TRBV28 and TRBJ2-2; 9 positions match TRBD1. The sequence was collected from a man younger than 30 in good health and CMV-seropositive. The CDR3 reads CASSLLGTGYTGELFF. The CDR3, as DNA: TGTGCCAGCAGTTTATTGGGGACAGGGTACACCGGGGAGCTGTTTTTT. Looking up the rest from reference TRBV28 and TRBJ2-2 gives the full variable domain: DVKVTQSSRYLVKRTGEKVFLECVQDMDHENMFWYRQDPGLGLRLIYFSYDVKMKEKGDIPEGYSVSREKKERFSLILESASTNQTSMYLCASSLLGTGYTGELFFGEGSRLTVL.